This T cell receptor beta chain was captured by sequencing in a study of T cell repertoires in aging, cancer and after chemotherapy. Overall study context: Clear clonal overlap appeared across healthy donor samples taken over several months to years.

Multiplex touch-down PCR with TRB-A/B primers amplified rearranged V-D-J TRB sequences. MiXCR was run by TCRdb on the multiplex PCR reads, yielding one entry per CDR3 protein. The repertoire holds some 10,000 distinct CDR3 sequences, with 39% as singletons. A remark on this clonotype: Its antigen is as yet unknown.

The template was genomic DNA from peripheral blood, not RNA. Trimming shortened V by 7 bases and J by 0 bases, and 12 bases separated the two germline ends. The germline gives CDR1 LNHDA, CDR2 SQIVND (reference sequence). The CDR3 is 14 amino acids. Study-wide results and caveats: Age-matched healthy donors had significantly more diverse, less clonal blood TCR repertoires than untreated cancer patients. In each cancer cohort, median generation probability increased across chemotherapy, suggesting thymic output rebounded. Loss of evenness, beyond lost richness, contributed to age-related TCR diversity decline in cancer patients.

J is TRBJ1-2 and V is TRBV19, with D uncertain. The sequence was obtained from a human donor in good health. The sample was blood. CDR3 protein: CASIGRSANYGYTF. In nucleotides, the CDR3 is TGTGCCAGTATTGGTAGGAGCGCTAACTATGGCTACACCTTC.